This is a list of T cell receptor beta chains from one sample in a study of blood T cell repertoires in COVID-19. The table came from immunoSEQ multiplex PCR; TCRdb's copy has only in-frame clones and leaves some out. In the table there are a few hundred thousand clones, over 70% of which are singletons. The sample taken for sequencing was peripheral blood. The receptors were sampled from a woman aged 65 to 85 with COVID-19, enrolled during active disease. The CDR3 runs from the conserved cysteine through the conserved F or W. Size is stated for part of the rows, as once, few or many counts, or as a class when the clone is expanded.

V gene	clone size	J gene	CDR3 protein
TRBV15	NA	TRBJ2-1	CATSRVGTGAYNEQFF
TRBV6-1	NA	TRBJ2-1	CASSARLAGGVYNEQFF
TRBV5-1	NA	TRBJ2-1	CASSLGLAGGLGNEQFF
TRBV11-2	NA	TRBJ2-5	CASSLDGRAYTAGETQYF
TRBV28	once	TRBJ1-5	CASSSLSGQDNQPQHF
TRBV2	NA	TRBJ1-5	CASSEPRQGIHSNQPQHF
TRBV19	NA	TRBJ1-5	CASHPAGVRDQPQHF
TRBV5-4	NA	TRBJ2-7	CASTYLGGSYEQYF
TRBV28	NA	TRBJ1-1	CASQTGTYTEAFF
TRBV28	NA	TRBJ1-3	CASSLQTGNTIYF
TRBV11-2	NA	TRBJ1-5	CASSLTDWGQQPQHF
TRBV9	NA	TRBJ1-6	CASSAGVSPLHF
TRBV30	NA	TRBJ1-1	CAWSVLGLGDRGFWDTEAFF
TRBV19	NA	TRBJ2-1	CATKRLAVYNEQFF
TRBV2	NA	TRBJ2-7	CASSAGLAGAPRFVF
TRBV29-1	NA	TRBJ2-5	CSAESSGETQYF
TRBV11-3	NA	TRBJ2-3	CASSFRGRADTQYF
TRBV6-5	NA	TRBJ1-2	CASSYSQGGYTF
TRBV28	NA	TRBJ1-1	CASSSQGASGEAFF
TRBV12-5	NA	TRBJ2-7	CASGSGNLAYEQYF
TRBV2	NA	TRBJ1-5	CASMGDRGRDQPQHF
TRBV7-2	NA	TRBJ2-3	CASSRGAESTDTQYF